This TCR beta chain was documented in a study of T-cell reconstitution after alpha-beta-depleted transplantation in children. This CDR3 region has 15 residues. V gave up 1 base and J gave up 5 bases; unmatched junction bases: 5. Germline V gene data show CDR1 as KGHDR and CDR2 as SFDVKD. Unique molecular identifiers were used to barcode this TCRbeta library. TCRdb re-called the PCR reads with MiXCR, one entry per CDR3 protein. Of some 640,000 distinct CDR3 sequences listed, roughly 15% are singletons. The gene calls are TRBV24-1 and TRBJ2-3, with TRBD2 matching over 7 bases. The source of this sequence is a human donor who donated a stem cell graft to a child with acute myeloid leukemia. The source was PBMCs from the stem cell graft donor, collected from the stem cell graft. The CDR3 protein is CATSDFAGVRDTQYF. In DNA form, the CDR3 reads TGTGCCACCAGTGATTTTGCGGGGGTGCGAGATACGCAGTATTTT.